The clone carrying this T cell receptor beta chain was counted once. The target antigen is unknown. This record comes from a study of cytomegalovirus exposure and HLA in healthy donors. This CDR3 is 16 amino acids long. The germline gives CDR1 MNHEY, CDR2 SVGAGI. V was pared by 3 bases and J by 2 bases, with 5 bases of the junction left unmatched. Primers included in the PCR were 60 Vbeta and 13 Jbeta primers. Here immunoSEQ multiplex PCR was the method, and the copy in TCRdb shows in-frame clones only, minus some. The sample shows around 160,000 clones, over 65% of them seen only once. Findings and caveats of the study: Cytomegalovirus status was reportedly diagnosed by the classifier with high specificity and sensitivity. TCR beta sequences reportedly predicted the HLA-A and HLA-B alleles of most subjects accurately. Researchers had no immune exposure information except CMV serostatus available.

The chain carries TRBV6-5 and TRBJ2-7; 12 positions match TRBD2. The TCR was taken from a middle-aged man in good health and CMV-seropositive. Material for sequencing was PBMCs. CDR3 bases: TGTGCCAGCAGTTATTCGCTAGCGGGAGGGCCCTACGAGCAGTACTTC. It encodes CASSYSLAGGPYEQYF.